This T cell receptor beta chain is from a study of graft-versus-host responses after intestinal transplantation (dated by TCRdb to the early 2020s). Regarding the complete study: Recipients received multivisceral, liver-intestinal, or isolated intestinal transplants. All recipients received anti-thymocyte globulin induction followed by maintenance tacrolimus and steroids for two to four years. After intestinal transplantation, graft-versus-host and host-versus-graft alloreactive T cell clones in the graft, circulation and bone marrow were tracked using bulk TCR-beta CDR3 sequencing. To identify alloreactive clones, pre-transplant mixed lymphocyte reaction products were sequenced and then compared with unstimulated pre-transplant donor and recipient T cells. A cohort of about 25 intestinal transplant recipients, including one retransplant, was enrolled, and a few patients lacking pretransplant specimens were excluded. A peak of at least 4% donor T cells among recipient peripheral blood mononuclear cells was the definition used for donor T cell macrochimerism. Samples from a few later patients were sequenced in-house on an Illumina MiSeq with MiXCR processing rather than by the commercial service.

CDR1 is given as SGHNT and CDR2 as YYREEE, both from the germline V gene (reference sequence). V gives up 2 bases and J gives up 1 base, and the segment between their germline ends measures 3 bases. CDR3 length: 12 amino acids, cysteine to phenylalanine. Just the 36-base CDR3 DNA is kept, in frame starting at base 1. Points the paper makes about the study in general: GvH clones were found in recipient bone marrow, and some of the GvH clones appeared earlier in ileal mucosa or blood, which is consistent with an intestinal mucosal origin. Patients with donor T cell macrochimerism had high GvH to HvG T cell clonal ratios in their allografts. Early after transplant, declines in HvG clones were associated with peak levels of circulating GvH clones. The conclusions were limited by the relatively low number and heterogeneity of the intestinal transplant patients.

The label giving this sample's time point can be read as: cells obtained before transplantation from donor or recipient. CD3+CD4+ and CD3+CD8+ populations were FACS-sorted from unstimulated pre-transplant donor and recipient cells taken from spleen or lymph nodes. Concerning this clone: Its target antigen remains unknown. The sample holds no much larger clone one base away, and base qualities are not on file. Other DNA sequences in the sample encode the same CDR3.

Receptors were amplified or captured by the immunoSEQ multiplex PCR assay. In most patients, genomic DNA was isolated using the Qiagen DNeasy Blood and Tissue Kit and sent frozen to Adaptive Biotechnologies for TCR sequencing. For most patients, high-throughput TCR-beta CDR3 sequencing of genomic DNA was performed by Adaptive Biotechnologies. In the source study's methods: Adaptive's ImmunoSEQ software was the source of the TCR sequencing data for 15 to 20 patients, while three other patients were processed with MiXCR and VDJtools. CD4 versus CD8 sorting errors were corrected by removing sequences found in both subsets at a frequency ratio below 5:1. CDR3 nucleotide sequences shared between donor and recipient were removed because their origin could not be assigned. At least 2-fold expansion over unstimulated cells and a minimum CFSE-low frequency of 0.002% (template counts) or 0.001% (read counts) were required for clones to be classified as alloreactive. Clones detected in sequenced pre-transplant spleen, lymph node, or MLR CFSE-low populations of the donor or recipient were defined as mappable. Cumulative frequency of alloreactive clones was calculated as a percentage of all sequences weighted by copy number. In its TCRdb copy, this immuneACCESS table keeps in-frame sequences only and misses some clones. Where compared with another copy, unresolved V genes explain less than half of these, and the others have no known cause. That table gives V, J and clone size, and the DNA gave D and trimming. This sample is represented by about 120,000 clones; over 80% of them were singletons. Of the sample, approximately 0.11% falls within the top ten clones.

Sample: unstimulated CD4+ T cells sorted from spleen or lymph node cells, taken before intestinal transplant. Recombination linked TRBV5-4 to TRBJ2-5; the D segment cannot be called with confidence. The source is a human donor who received an intestinal transplant. The CDR3 protein: CASSFSQETQYF. The nucleotide sequence reads TGTGCCAGCAGCTTTAGCCAAGAGACCCAGTACTTC.